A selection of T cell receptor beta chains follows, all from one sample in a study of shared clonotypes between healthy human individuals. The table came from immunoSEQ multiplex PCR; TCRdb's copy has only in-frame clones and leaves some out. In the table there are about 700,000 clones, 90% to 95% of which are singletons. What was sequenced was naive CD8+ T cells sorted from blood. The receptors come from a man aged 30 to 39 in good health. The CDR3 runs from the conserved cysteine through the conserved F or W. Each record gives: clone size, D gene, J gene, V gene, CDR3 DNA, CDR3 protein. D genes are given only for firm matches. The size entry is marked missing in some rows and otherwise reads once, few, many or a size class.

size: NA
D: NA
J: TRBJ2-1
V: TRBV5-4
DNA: TGTGCCAGCAGCTTGGTCCCCAATGAGCAGTTCTTC
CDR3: CASSLVPNEQFF

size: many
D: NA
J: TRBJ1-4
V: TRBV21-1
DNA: TGTGCCAGCAGCAAAAAAAACAGGGGGAAGGAAAAACTGTTTTTT
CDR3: CASSKKNRGKEKLFF

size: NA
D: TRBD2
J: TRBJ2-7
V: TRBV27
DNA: TGTGCCAGCAGTCAGCGGGGTTACTACGAGCAGTACTTC
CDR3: CASSQRGYYEQYF

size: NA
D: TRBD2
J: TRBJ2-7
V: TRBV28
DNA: TGTGCCAGCAGTTTCTTACTACTAGCGACCTACGAGCAGTACTTC
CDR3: CASSFLLLATYEQYF

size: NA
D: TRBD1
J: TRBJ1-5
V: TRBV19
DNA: TGTGCCAGTAGTATAGGAGAGGGGGCTCTAAGCAATCAGCCCCAGCATTTT
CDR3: CASSIGEGALSNQPQHF

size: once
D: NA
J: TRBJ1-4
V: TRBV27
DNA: TGTGCCAGCAGTTCTTGGGACACAACTAATGAAAAACTGTTTTTT
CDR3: CASSSWDTTNEKLFF

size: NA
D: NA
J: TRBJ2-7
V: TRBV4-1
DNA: TGCGCCAGCAGCCAAGGGTTCGGGTTACCCTACGAGCAGTACTTC
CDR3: CASSQGFGLPYEQYF

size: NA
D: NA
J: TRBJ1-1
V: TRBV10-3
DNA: TGTGCCATCAGTGAGTCGATGTACAGGGTGGGCACTGAAGCTTTCTTT
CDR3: CAISESMYRVGTEAFF

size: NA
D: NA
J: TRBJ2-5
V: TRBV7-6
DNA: TGTGCCGGGGGGACCCAAGAGACCCAGTACTTC
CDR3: CAGGTQETQYF

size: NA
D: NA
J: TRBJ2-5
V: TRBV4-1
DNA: TGCGCCAGCAGCCCCGGGGTAGTAGGGCCAGAGACCCAGTACTTC
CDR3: CASSPGVVGPETQYF

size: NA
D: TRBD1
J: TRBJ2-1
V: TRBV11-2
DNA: TGTGCCAGCAGAGGGGACAGGTACAATGAGCAGTTCTTC
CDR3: CASRGDRYNEQFF

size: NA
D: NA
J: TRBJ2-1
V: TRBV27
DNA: TGTGCCAGCAGTTTTACGGGATACAATGAGCAGTTCTTC
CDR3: CASSFTGYNEQFF

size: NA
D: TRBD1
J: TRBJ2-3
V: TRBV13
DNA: TGTGCCAGCAGCCAGACAGGGACAGCCCTCACAGATACGCAGTATTTT
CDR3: CASSQTGTALTDTQYF

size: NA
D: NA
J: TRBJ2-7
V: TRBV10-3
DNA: TGTGCCATCAGGGCAGAGAGTTCCTACGAGCAGTACTTC
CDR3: CAIRAESSYEQYF

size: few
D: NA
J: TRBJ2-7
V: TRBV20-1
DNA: TGCAGTGCTCCCACCCCCTACGAGCAGTACTTC
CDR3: CSAPTPYEQYF

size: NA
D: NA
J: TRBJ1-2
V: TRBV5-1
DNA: TGCGCCAGCGGCGCCCCACGGGACCCATCTAACTATGGCTACACCTTC
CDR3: CASGAPRDPSNYGYTF

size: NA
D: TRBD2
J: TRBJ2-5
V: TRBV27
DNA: TGTGCCAGCAGTTCTCTAGCGGGAGCGGACCAAGAGACCCAGTACTTC
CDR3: CASSSLAGADQETQYF

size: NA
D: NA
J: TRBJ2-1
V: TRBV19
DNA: TGTGCCAGTAGTCCGTCCCAGGGGGTAGCGGGGTACAATGAGCAGTTCTTC
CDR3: CASSPSQGVAGYNEQFF

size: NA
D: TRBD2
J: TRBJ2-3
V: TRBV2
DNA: TGTGCCAGCAGTGGGGGACTAATCACAGATACGCAGTATTTT
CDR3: CASSGGLITDTQYF

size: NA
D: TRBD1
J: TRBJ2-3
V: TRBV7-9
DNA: TGTGCCAGTGGGACAGGTACAGATACGCAGTATTTT
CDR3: CASGTGTDTQYF

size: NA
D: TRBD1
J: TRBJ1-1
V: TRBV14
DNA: TGTGCCAGCAGCCAATGGGGGACAGACTTGAACACTGAAGCTTTCTTT
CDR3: CASSQWGTDLNTEAFF

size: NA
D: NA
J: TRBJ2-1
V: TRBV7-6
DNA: TGTGCCAGCAGCCGGTTGGTTTTGGCCGGTCGGAGCTCCTACAATGAGCAGTTCTTC
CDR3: CASSRLVLAGRSSYNEQFF

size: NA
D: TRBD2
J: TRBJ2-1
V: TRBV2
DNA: TGTGCCAGCAGTGTGAGCGGGAGGGCCGCCTACAATGAGCAGTTCTTC
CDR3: CASSVSGRAAYNEQFF